This T cell receptor (beta chain) was sequenced during a study of blood T cell repertoires in COVID-19. Background on the study: Samples of COVID-19 (acute and convalescent) were obtained from the United States, Italy and Spain. In each case, the material was cDNA or gDNA derived from T cells, B-cell-depleted T cells, or PBMCs.

TCRdb's table, derived via immunoSEQ multiplex PCR, lists solely in-frame clones and lacks some. The table shows approximately 150,000 clones, with about nine tenths occurring only once. Trimming left V 3 bases short and J 6 bases short, with 4 bases between. CDR1 SGDLS and CDR2 YYNGEE come from the germline V gene. This CDR3 is 11 amino acids long. This receptor was taken from a human donor with COVID-19, enrolled during active disease. The donor label of this sample is uncertain. The sequencing sample was made of peripheral blood. V and J are TRBV9 and TRBJ2-1; D call uncertain. In DNA form, the CDR3 reads TGTGCCAGCAGCGCCAGCAATGAGCAGTTCTTC. Amino acids: CASSASNEQFF. Filled out from reference TRBV9 and TRBJ2-1, the complete variable domain reads DSGVTQTPKHLITATGQRVTLRCSPRSGDLSVYWYQQSLDQGLQFLIQYYNGEERAKGNILERFSAQQFPDLHSELNLSSLELGDSALYFCASSASNEQFFGPGTRLTVL.